Listed below are T cell receptor beta chains from one sample, sequenced in a study of shared clonotypes between healthy human individuals. Repertoires were generated with immunoSEQ multiplex PCR, while TCRdb's copy carries only in-frame clones and drops some. The top ten hold 0.39% of the sample, which has 2.3 million or so clones, over 90% seen once. Sequencing was carried out using naive CD4+ T cells from PBMCs. The receptor source for this set is a young man in good health. Some clones in this sample may be carry-over from other donors' samples. Both conserved end residues are part of each CDR3. The D gene is left open where the match is weak. Clone size is given for some rows only: seen once, a few or many times, or a class if the clone is expanded.

D | length | size | J | V | DNA | CDR3
TRBD2 | 17 | . | TRBJ2-3 | TRBV5-1 | TGCGCCAGCAGCCTCGGACTAGCGGGAGGGCTGCTGGATACGCAGTATTTT | CASSLGLAGGLLDTQYF
TRBD2 | 16 | . | TRBJ2-3 | TRBV6-5 | TGTGCCAGCAGTTACTCCAGCGGGATCCCCACAGATACGCAGTATTTT | CASSYSSGIPTDTQYF
. | 15 | . | TRBJ2-3 | TRBV7-9 | TGTGCCAGCACCTACATGACAGGTCTAGGAGATACGCAGTATTTT | CASTYMTGLGDTQYF
. | 16 | . | TRBJ2-7 | TRBV19 | TGTGCCAGTAGTATAGCGGAGGCCGACTCTACCTACGAGCAGTACTTC | CASSIAEADSTYEQYF
. | 15 | . | TRBJ1-2 | TRBV2 | TGTGCCAGCAGAGCTCCCGGGACGCCTTACTATGGCTACACCTTC | CASRAPGTPYYGYTF
. | 15 | . | TRBJ1-2 | TRBV2 | TGTGCCAGCAAAGCCGGGCCAGGAGTACCATATGGCTACACCTTC | CASKAGPGVPYGYTF
TRBD1 | 18 | . | TRBJ2-7 | TRBV5-1 | TGCGCCAGCAGCTTGGCATGGACAGGGGCCAGACAACCGTACGAGCAGTACTTC | CASSLAWTGARQPYEQYF
TRBD1 | 14 | . | TRBJ2-5 | TRBV7-8 | TGTGCCAGCGCGAGGGGACAGTACCAAGAGACCCAGTACTTC | CASARGQYQETQYF
TRBD1 | 13 | . | TRBJ1-1 | TRBV10-3 | TGTGCCATCAGTGCCGGGACAGGGGGCGAAGCTTTCTTT | CAISAGTGGEAFF
. | 15 | . | TRBJ1-4 | TRBV28 | TGTGCCAGCAGTTTATTGGAGTCGGGAGGTGGGTTGAGGATTTTT | CASSLLESGGGLRIF
. | 14 | . | TRBJ2-7 | TRBV21-1 | TGTGCCAGCAGCAACCGGGACAGGATTTACGAGCAGTACTTC | CASSNRDRIYEQYF
TRBD2 | 15 | few | TRBJ2-1 | TRBV5-1 | TGCGCCAGCAGCTTGAGCGGGAGCTCCTACAATGAGCAGTTCTTC | CASSLSGSSYNEQFF
. | 12 | . | TRBJ2-2 | TRBV7-3 | TGTGCCAGCAGCTTCCCTCCCGGGGAGCTGTTTTTT | CASSFPPGELFF
. | 16 | . | TRBJ1-2 | TRBV5-6 | TGTGCCAGCAGCTCTCGACGGGGGGCGCTTAACTATGGCTACACCTTC | CASSSRRGALNYGYTF
. | 13 | once | TRBJ2-5 | TRBV30 | TGTGCCTGGAGTGGGGGAACACGGGAGACCCAGTACTTC | CAWSGGTRETQYF
. | 13 | . | TRBJ1-1 | TRBV7-3 | TGTGCCAGCAGCTTATCCAGGGATACTGAAGCTTTCTTT | CASSLSRDTEAFF
TRBD2 | 13 | . | TRBJ2-7 | TRBV25-1 | TGTGCCAGCCAATCTAGCGGAGGATGGGAGCAGTACTTC | CASQSSGGWEQYF
TRBD2 | 16 | . | TRBJ2-7 | TRBV7-2 | TGTGCCAGCAGCTTACCAAGACTAGCGGGAGAGGGCGAGCAGTACTTC | CASSLPRLAGEGEQYF
. | 16 | . | TRBJ1-4 | TRBV28 | TGTGCCAGCAGTTTAACTGAAACACAGAGTAATGAAAAACTGTTTTTT | CASSLTETQSNEKLFF
. | 15 | . | TRBJ2-3 | TRBV6-5 | TGTGCCAGCAGTTCTAAATGGGAGGGCACAGATACGCAGTATTTT | CASSSKWEGTDTQYF
TRBD2 | 17 | . | TRBJ2-5 | TRBV4-1 | TGCGCCAGCAGCCTCGGGACTAGCGGGAGGGTGCAAGAGACCCAGTACTTC | CASSLGTSGRVQETQYF
. | 15 | . | TRBJ2-5 | TRBV2 | TGTGCCAGCAGCAGGGTCGGGACTTATAAAGAGACCCAGTACTTC | CASSRVGTYKETQYF
. | 10 | once | TRBJ1-2 | TRBV2 | TGTGCCAGCAGTTTGATGCAGGCCATCTTC | CASSLMQAIF
. | 13 | . | TRBJ2-5 | TRBV5-1 | TGCGCCAGCAGCTCGATGGACGGAGAGACCCAGTACTTC | CASSSMDGETQYF
. | 13 | . | TRBJ2-7 | TRBV6-1 | TGTGCCAGCAGTCAACAGGGTACCTACGAGCAGTACTTC | CASSQQGTYEQYF
. | 13 | . | TRBJ2-5 | TRBV6-5 | TGTGCCAGCAGTTACTCGGATGTGGAGACCCAGTACTTC | CASSYSDVETQYF
TRBD1 | 15 | few | TRBJ1-5 | TRBV18 | TGTGCCAGCTCACTGGGACAGACTAGCAATCAGCCCCAGCATTTT | CASSLGQTSNQPQHF
. | 15 | . | TRBJ2-5 | TRBV5-4 | TGTGCCAGCAGCTCCCCGGAACTAGCTTTGGAGACCCAGTACTTC | CASSSPELALETQYF
. | 13 | . | TRBJ1-2 | TRBV9 | TGTGCCAGCAGCGTAGGAGGGAGTAGTGGCTACACCTTC | CASSVGGSSGYTF
TRBD1 | 15 | . | TRBJ1-1 | TRBV28 | TGTGCCAGCAGTCAGGGACAGGGATCGAACACTGAAGCTTTCTTT | CASSQGQGSNTEAFF
. | 15 | . | TRBJ1-1 | TRBV19 | TGTGCCAGTAGTAGCATTATCTTGGGGGCGGCTGAAGCTTTCTTT | CASSSIILGAAEAFF
TRBD2 | 14 | . | TRBJ2-7 | TRBV19 | TGTGCCAGTAGTTCGGGAGCGGGAGTCTACGAGCAGTACTTC | CASSSGAGVYEQYF
. | 13 | . | TRBJ2-7 | TRBV11-2 | TGTGCCAGCAGCTTAGACCCTGACTACGAGCAGTACTTC | CASSLDPDYEQYF
TRBD1 | 13 | once | TRBJ2-7 | TRBV7-9 | TGTGCCAGCAGCGCCACAGGGGGCTACGAGCAGTACTTC | CASSATGGYEQYF
. | 15 | . | TRBJ2-1 | TRBV6-4 | TGTGCCAGCAGCGCCAGACTAGGGGCCTACAATGAGCAGTTCTTC | CASSARLGAYNEQFF
. | 14 | . | TRBJ2-7 | TRBV28 | TGTGCCGCGGGCGGGGCAGCACCCTCCTACGAGCAGTACTTC | CAAGGAAPSYEQYF
TRBD1 | 13 | once | TRBJ2-7 | TRBV5-1 | TGCGCCAGCAGCTTGGGACAGGGAAACGAGCAGTACTTC | CASSLGQGNEQYF
TRBD2 | 15 | . | TRBJ2-2 | TRBV28 | TGTGCCAGCAAAACAGCGGGAGGAGGAAACGGGGAGCTGTTTTTT | CASKTAGGGNGELFF
TRBD1 | 15 | . | TRBJ2-3 | TRBV4-2 | TGTGCCAGCAGCCCGGGACAGCTGAAAACAGATACGCAGTATTTT | CASSPGQLKTDTQYF